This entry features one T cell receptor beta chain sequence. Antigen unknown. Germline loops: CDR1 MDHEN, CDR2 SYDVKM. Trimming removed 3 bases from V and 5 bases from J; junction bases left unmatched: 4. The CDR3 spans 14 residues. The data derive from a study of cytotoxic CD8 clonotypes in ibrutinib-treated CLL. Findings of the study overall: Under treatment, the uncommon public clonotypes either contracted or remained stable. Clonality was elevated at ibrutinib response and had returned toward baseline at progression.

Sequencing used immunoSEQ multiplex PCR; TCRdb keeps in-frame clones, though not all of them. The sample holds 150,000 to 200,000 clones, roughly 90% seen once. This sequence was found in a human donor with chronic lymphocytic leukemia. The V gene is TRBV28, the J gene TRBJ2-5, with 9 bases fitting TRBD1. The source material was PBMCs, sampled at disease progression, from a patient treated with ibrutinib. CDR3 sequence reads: CASSLNRGRETQYF. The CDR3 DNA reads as TGTGCCAGCAGTTTGAACAGGGGGCGGGAGACCCAGTACTTC.